A selection of T cell receptor beta chains follows, all from one sample in a study of vaccination effects on CD4 cells after COVID-19. TCRdb's copy holds only in-frame clones and misses some; the assay was immunoSEQ multiplex PCR. The sample lists 80,000 to 95,000 clones, roughly 80% seen once, with about 1.2% in the top ten. Antigens of these TCRs are unknown. The specimen was CD4+ T cells from PBMCs cultured with HCoV-OC43 spike peptides, collected after COVID-19 vaccination. All receptors come from a human donor who received a COVID-19 vaccine. The CDR3 runs from the conserved cysteine through the conserved F or W. The D gene is left open where the match is weak. Not all rows give a size; the values are once, few, many and, for expanded clones, a class.

j_gene,abundance,d_gene,v_gene,CDR3aa,CDR3nt
TRBJ2-2,-,TRBD2,TRBV5-6,CASRERGTNTGELFF,TGTGCCAGCAGAGAGCGGGGGACCAACACCGGGGAGCTGTTTTTT
TRBJ2-2,few,-,TRBV5-6,CASSRDKAPNTGELFF,TGTGCCAGCAGTAGAGACAAGGCCCCGAACACCGGGGAGCTGTTTTTT
TRBJ2-3,once,-,TRBV6-5,CASSWGGTDTQYF,TGTGCCAGCAGTTGGGGGGGCACAGATACGCAGTATTTT
TRBJ1-2,-,-,TRBV14,CASSQVRNYGYTF,TGTGCCAGCAGCCAAGTGCGGAACTATGGCTACACCTTC
TRBJ2-3,-,-,TRBV24-1,CATSDGGAVSTDTQYF,TGTGCCACCAGTGATGGGGGGGCGGTCTCCACAGATACGCAGTATTTT
TRBJ1-3,-,TRBD1,TRBV25-1,CASSEGGRGTGNTIYF,TGTGCCAGCAGTGAAGGTGGCAGGGGGACTGGAAACACCATATATTTT
TRBJ1-1,-,-,TRBV27,CASSLKADRWSEAFF,TGTGCCAGCAGTTTAAAGGCTGACAGGTGGTCTGAAGCTTTCTTT
TRBJ1-1,-,TRBD1,TRBV9,CASSGTGGLGTEAFF,TGTGCCAGCAGCGGAACAGGGGGCTTAGGAACTGAAGCTTTCTTT
TRBJ1-5,-,-,TRBV7-3,CASSFDREPQHF,TGTGCCAGCAGCTTCGACCGGGAACCCCAGCATTTT
TRBJ2-3,-,-,TRBV18,CASSPPGQASLTDTQYF,TGTGCCAGCTCACCCCCGGGCCAAGCTAGCCTCACAGATACGCAGTATTTT
TRBJ1-6,-,-,TRBV3-1/TRBV3-2,CASSPQAPMVSYNSPLHF,TGTGCCAGCAGCCCCCAGGCCCCAATGGTCTCCTATAATTCACCCCTCCACTTT
TRBJ1-2,-,TRBD1,TRBV5-1,CASSTGGTVYGYTF,TGCGCCAGCAGCACCGGAGGGACAGTGTATGGCTACACCTTC
TRBJ2-4,-,-,TRBV18,CASSPQKGLNIQYF,TGTGCCAGCTCACCACAAAAAGGCTTAAACATTCAGTACTTC
TRBJ2-1,few,TRBD2,TRBV5-5,CASSFLAGGPNEQFF,TGTGCCAGCAGCTTTCTAGCGGGGGGGCCCAATGAGCAGTTCTTC
TRBJ1-4,once,TRBD1,TRBV5-1,CASSLDGQGVGKLFF,TGCGCCAGCAGCTTGGATGGACAGGGGGTAGGAAAACTGTTTTTT
TRBJ2-2,-,-,TRBV7-2,CASSWASGELFF,TGTGCCAGCAGCTGGGCTAGCGGGGAGCTGTTTTTT
TRBJ2-3,-,-,TRBV29-1,CSVEVTYRQDTQYF,TGCAGCGTTGAAGTGACGTATCGTCAAGATACGCAGTATTTT
TRBJ1-1,-,-,TRBV24-1,CASRTGPGTEAFF,TGTGCCTCACGAACAGGGCCCGGGACTGAAGCTTTCTTT
TRBJ1-3,few,-,TRBV12-3/TRBV12-4,CASSHGRGNTIYF,TGTGCCAGCAGTCACGGACGGGGAAACACCATATATTTT
TRBJ2-1,-,TRBD1,TRBV4-1,CASSQDGQAYNEQFF,TGCGCCAGCAGCCAAGACGGACAGGCTTACAATGAGCAGTTCTTC
TRBJ1-2,-,-,TRBV7-2,CASSLQPTGDYGYTF,TGTGCCAGCAGTTTACAACCCACGGGAGACTATGGCTACACCTTC
TRBJ1-2,-,-,TRBV14,CASSRHVPNYGYTF,TGTGCCAGCAGCCGACACGTCCCAAACTATGGCTACACCTTC
TRBJ2-5,-,-,TRBV5-1,CASSLLQGQETQYF,TGCGCCAGCAGCTTGCTCCAGGGACAAGAGACCCAGTACTTC
TRBJ2-2,-,-,TRBV5-1,CASRQGVVLFF,TGCGCCAGCAGGCAGGGTGTGGTGCTGTTTTTT
TRBJ2-5,-,-,TRBV27,CASSRRQGRDGETQYF,TGTGCCAGCAGCCGTCGACAGGGGAGGGATGGGGAGACCCAGTACTTC
TRBJ1-5,-,-,TRBV18,CASSRLGVSDQPQHF,TGTGCCAGCTCACGGCTGGGAGTCTCGGACCAGCCCCAGCATTTT
TRBJ2-2,-,TRBD1,TRBV24-1,CATSETTGGLPGELFF,TGTGCCACCAGTGAGACGACAGGGGGCCTCCCCGGGGAGCTGTTTTTT
TRBJ1-1,-,-,TRBV6-5,CASSYSSDFYGEAFF,TGTGCCAGCAGTTACAGTTCTGACTTTTACGGTGAAGCTTTCTTT
TRBJ2-3,once,-,TRBV29-1,CSVLLRAVTSTDTQYF,TGCAGCGTCCTCCTACGGGCGGTGACTAGCACAGATACGCAGTATTTT
TRBJ1-2,-,-,TRBV6-5,CASSYDAGRGGYTF,TGTGCCAGCAGTTACGATGCAGGGCGAGGCGGCTACACCTTC
TRBJ2-3,-,-,TRBV7-2,CASSLFTDTQYF,TGTGCCAGCAGCTTATTTACTGATACGCAGTATTTT
TRBJ2-5,-,-,TRBV14,CASSFGLQETQYF,TGTGCCAGCAGCTTCGGACTACAAGAGACCCAGTACTTC
TRBJ2-2,-,-,TRBV10-1,CASSDGGAGNTGELFF,TGCGCCAGCAGTGACGGTGGGGCAGGGAACACCGGGGAGCTGTTTTTT
TRBJ2-5,-,-,TRBV9,CASSVRGGGETQYF,TGTGCCAGCAGCGTAAGGGGGGGCGGGGAGACCCAGTACTTC